The 32 T cell receptor beta chains given below trace back to one sample, sequenced in a study of cytomegalovirus exposure and HLA in healthy donors. 60 Vbeta and 13 Jbeta primers were used in PCR. This table comes from immunoSEQ multiplex PCR, and its TCRdb copy is limited to in-frame clones, with some not included. The sample consists of about 59,000 clones, 80% of them appearing once. The sequenced material came from PBMCs. These receptors were collected from a middle-aged woman in good health and CMV-seronegative.

The chain is built from TRBV9 and TRBJ1-4; 7 bases agree with TRBD1. V lost 5 bases to trimming and J lost 8 bases; unmatched junction nucleotides: 6. The CDR3 runs 13 residues. Germline CDR1 and CDR2: SGDLS and YYNGEE. CDR3 residues: CASSTGVGEKLFF. DNA for the CDR3: TGTGCCAGCAGTACAGGGGTTGGCGAAAAACTGTTTTTT.

The chain has TRBV10-1 and TRBJ2-7; 8 bases line up with TRBD2. Germline trimming cut 0 bases from V and 2 bases from J; bases unmatched to any gene: 0. There are 14 residues in the CDR3. Per germline, CDR1 WNHNN and CDR2 SYGVQD (reference sequence). DNA for the CDR3: TGCGCCAGCAGTGAGTCTAGCGGGGCCTACGAGCAGTACTTC. Its protein product is CASSESSGAYEQYF.

V usage is TRBV28 and J usage is TRBJ1-3, with D tentatively TRBD1 (6 bases). This CDR3 is 15 amino acids long. Germline CDR1 reads MDHEN; CDR2 reads SYDVKM. V was trimmed by 3 bases and J by 1 base, leaving 10 bases between them. This CDR3 reads CASSLSGVSGNTIYF. CDR3 DNA: TGTGCCAGCAGTTTGTCAGGGGTTTCTGGAAACACCATATATTTT.

This chain joins TRBV14 and TRBJ2-7, with TRBD1 identical over 8 bases. The V gene's germline CDR1 is SGHDN and CDR2 FVKESK. This CDR3 is built from 14 residues. V shed 6 bases and J 5 bases; nucleotides not matched to a gene: 9. This chain's CDR3 is CASRRSGQGHEQYF. CDR3 bases: TGTGCCAGCAGACGTTCAGGACAGGGCCACGAGCAGTACTTC.

V is TRBV6-6 and J is TRBJ2-7; D perhaps matches TRBD1 (6 bases). The CDR3 sequence is 13 residues long. Germline CDR1 reads MNHNY; CDR2 reads SVGAGI (reference sequence). V lost 9 bases, J lost 2 bases, and 14 bases lay in between. The CDR3 reads CASTRQAPYEQYF. CDR3 nucleotides: TGTGCCAGTACTAGACAGGCCCCCTACGAGCAGTACTTC.

The chain combines TRBV7-6 with TRBJ1-2, with 7 bases fitting TRBD1. The CDR3 is 15 amino acids. Looked up from germline, CDR1 is SGHVS and CDR2 is FNYEAQ. With 1 base clipped from V and 7 bases from J, the junction kept 9 bases outside the gene matches. The CDR3 reads CASSLEAQGQGGYTF. The CDR3 DNA reads TGTGCCAGCAGCTTAGAAGCACAGGGGCAGGGTGGCTACACCTTC.

V usage is TRBV19 and J usage is TRBJ2-1; 7 nucleotides agree with TRBD2. Germline CDR1 reads LNHDA; CDR2 reads SQIVND (reference sequence). The CDR3 is made up of 15 amino acids. V gave up 3 bases and J gave up 4 bases; unmatched junction bases: 6. The CDR3 spells CASSMASGVYNEQFF. CDR3 in DNA: TGTGCCAGTAGTATGGCTAGCGGAGTATACAATGAGCAGTTCTTC.

This chain connects TRBV29-1 to TRBJ2-3, with D unclear. V gave up 6 bases and J gave up 4 bases, with 14 bases separating them. Per the germline V gene, CDR1 is SQVTM and CDR2 is ANQGSEA. There are 13 residues in the CDR3. The CDR3 spells CSVKLILADTQYF. The CDR3, as DNA: TGCAGCGTGAAATTAATACTCGCAGATACGCAGTATTTT.

The rearrangement links TRBV7-9 to TRBJ1-1; 8 positions agree with TRBD1. This CDR3 comprises 15 residues. J lost 8 bases, V lost 6 bases, and 14 bases had no gene match. Germline V lookup: CDR1 SEHNR, CDR2 FQNEAQ (reference sequence). The CDR3 region has the DNA TGTGCCAGCAGTTTCCCCAGGACAGGGAATTTAGAAGCTTTCTTT. Translating gives CASSFPRTGNLEAFF.

This clone appeared once. The rearrangement uses TRBV4-3 and TRBJ2-6; no clear D. The V and J ends lost 0 bases and 1 base respectively, with 13 bases between them. Germline CDR1 is LGHNA and CDR2 is YSLEER. This CDR3 comprises 18 residues. CDR3 sequence: CASSQDVGARSGANVLTF. Written as DNA, the CDR3 is TGCGCCAGCAGCCAAGATGTAGGTGCTAGGTCTGGGGCCAACGTCCTGACTTTC.

The chain carries TRBV7-8 and TRBJ2-1; tentative D call: TRBD1 (6 bases). The CDR3 consists of 14 residues. V shed 1 base and J shed 5 bases, with 9 bases lying between them. Per the germline V gene, CDR1 is SGHVS and CDR2 is FQNEAQ. The CDR3 coding sequence is TGTGCCAGCAGCTTAGGGACAGCTAACAATGAGCAGTTCTTC. This codes for CASSLGTANNEQFF.

The chain couples TRBV5-4 to TRBJ1-1, with TRBD1 identical over 9 bases. This CDR3 region has 15 residues. Trimming cost V 4 bases and J 6 bases; bases outside gene matches: 10. Germline loops: CDR1 SGHNT, CDR2 YYREEE (reference sequence). CDR3 in DNA: TGTGCCAGCAGCGGCTCGGGGACAGGGTGGGCTGAAGCTTTCTTT. Amino acids: CASSGSGTGWAEAFF.

This chain links TRBV28 with TRBJ2-7, with 9 bases identical to TRBD2. Germline CDR1 and CDR2: MDHEN and SYDVKM. There are 15 residues in the CDR3. The ends lost 2 bases at V and 4 bases at J; junction bases unmatched: 6. The CDR3 DNA sequence: TGTGCCAGCAGTTTAGTGGCTAGCGGGGCGTACGAGCAGTACTTC. It yields the protein CASSLVASGAYEQYF.

The V and J genes are TRBV9 and TRBJ2-7; D is possibly TRBD2 (6 bases). Between the trimmed V and J ends, which lost 4 bases and 6 bases, there was a span of 17 bases. There are 14 residues in the CDR3. Per the germline V gene, CDR1 is SGDLS and CDR2 is YYNGEE. The CDR3, as DNA: TGTGCCAGCAGCTCCCAGGAGACTAGTGGCGAGCAGTACTTC. The encoded protein is CASSSQETSGEQYF.

This clone was detected only once. The V gene is TRBV28, the J gene TRBJ1-2, with D tentatively TRBD1 (6 bases). The CDR3 extends over 15 amino acids. The V end was cut by 8 bases, the J end by 4 bases, with 20 bases between. In germline, CDR1 is MDHEN, CDR2 SYDVKM. The CDR3 nucleotides read TGTGCCAGCTGTATGGGCTCAGGGGTTCGCTATGGCTACACCTTC. It translates to CASCMGSGVRYGYTF.

The V call is TRBV7-6, the J call TRBJ2-2, with D possibly TRBD2 on 7 matching bases. V lost 3 bases to trimming and J lost 6 bases, with 14 bases between them. Germline-derived CDR1 and CDR2 are SGHVS and FNYEAQ. CDR3 size: 15 residues. The CDR3 is CASSFGGPRAGELFF. In nucleotides, the CDR3 is TGTGCCAGCAGCTTCGGGGGGCCGAGGGCCGGGGAGCTGTTTTTT.

V and J are TRBV4-2 and TRBJ2-3; D may be TRBD2 (7 bases). With 1 base removed from V and 4 bases from J, the gap between germline ends came to 21 bases. The CDR3 covers 18 residues. In germline, CDR1 is LGHNA, CDR2 YNFKEQ. CDR3 residues: CASSQGNGGGSSADTQYF. The CDR3 coding sequence is TGTGCCAGCAGCCAAGGGAATGGGGGCGGGAGTTCCGCAGATACGCAGTATTTT.

The sample holds a few counts of this clone. This chain joins TRBV28 and TRBJ1-5; 8 bases map to TRBD1. CDR3 length equals 15 residues. J lost 11 bases, V lost 8 bases, and 17 bases had no gene match. Germline CDR1 MDHEN, CDR2 SYDVKM. The CDR3 is CASGGQASGERAQHF. Written as DNA, the CDR3 is TGTGCCAGCGGGGGACAGGCCTCGGGAGAGCGGGCCCAGCATTTT.

The J gene is TRBJ2-7, the V gene TRBV9; tentatively, D is TRBD1 (5 bases). CDR3 size: 13 residues. V shed 4 bases and J shed 6 bases, with 14 bases lying between them. Germline CDR1 reads SGDLS; CDR2 reads YYNGEE. The CDR3 region is CASSLFDSGEQYF. Here the CDR3 DNA reads TGTGCCAGCAGCCTCTTCGACAGTGGCGAGCAGTACTTC.

V gene TRBV7-9 combines with J gene TRBJ2-1; 13 bases are a match to TRBD2. This CDR3 contains 15 residues. V lost 6 bases, J lost 9 bases, and 8 bases stayed unmatched. The germline V gene has CDR1 SEHNR and CDR2 FQNEAQ (reference sequence). This CDR3 is CASREGGLAGFEQFF. In DNA form, the CDR3 reads TGTGCCAGCAGAGAGGGGGGACTAGCGGGATTTGAGCAGTTCTTC.

V is TRBV9 and J is TRBJ2-7, with 7 bases lining up with TRBD1. Per the germline V gene, CDR1 is SGDLS and CDR2 is YYNGEE. The CDR3 length is 16 residues. Unmatched junction bases numbered 14, after V lost 4 bases and J lost 4 bases. The chain's CDR3 is CASSHRQGTLPYEQYF. CDR3 sequence (DNA): TGTGCCAGCAGCCACCGACAGGGAACCCTCCCATACGAGCAGTACTTC.

This clone has only one observation. The chain is built from TRBV7-2 and TRBJ2-5; D call uncertain. CDR1 is SGHTA, CDR2 FQGNSA, per germline. The CDR3 spans 13 residues. Trimming took off 4 bases at V and 5 bases at J, with 11 bases between the two ends. CDR3 amino acids: CASSSSQRETQYF. CDR3 in DNA: TGTGCCAGCAGCTCCTCCCAGAGGGAGACCCAGTACTTC. The whole variable domain, filled in from reference TRBV7-2 and TRBJ2-5, reads GAGVSQSPSNKVTEKGKDVELRCDPISGHTALYWYRQSLGQGLEFLIYFQGNSAPDKSGLPSDRFSAERTGGSVSTLTIQRTQQEDSAVYLCASSSSQRETQYFGPGTRLLVL.

This clone was counted a few times. The chain couples TRBV6-6 to TRBJ2-5; D is possibly TRBD2 (6 bases). This CDR3 region has 14 residues. Deletions cut 5 bases from V and 0 bases from J, with 10 bases between. The germline V gene has CDR1 MNHNY and CDR2 SVGAGI (reference sequence). The chain's CDR3 is CASSAREYQETQYF. DNA of the CDR3: TGTGCCAGCAGTGCCCGGGAGTACCAAGAGACCCAGTACTTC.

The J gene is TRBJ1-5, the V gene TRBV27; tentative D call: TRBD1 (6 bases). The CDR3 is 14 residues long. V was pared by 6 bases and J by 3 bases, with 12 bases between. Germline V gene data show CDR1 as MNHEY and CDR2 as SMNVEV (reference sequence). CDR3 in amino acids: CASSYGDNNQPQHF. Written as DNA, the CDR3 is TGTGCCAGCAGCTACGGGGACAACAATCAGCCCCAGCATTTT.

The V and J genes are TRBV10-3 and TRBJ2-1; a weak D match, TRBD2 (7 bases). The V and J ends lost 6 bases and 8 bases respectively, with 26 bases between them. Germline CDR1 and CDR2: ENHRY and SYGVKD. This CDR3 is built from 17 residues. The CDR3 loop reads CAIRGGAGRRETDEQFF. The CDR3 DNA follows: TGTGCCATCAGGGGGGGGGCCGGGCGGCGGGAGACGGATGAGCAGTTCTTC.

The V and J genes are TRBV4-2 and TRBJ2-1; 11 bases align to TRBD1. Germline CDR1 LGHNA, CDR2 YNFKEQ. The CDR3 totals 17 residues. V shed 4 bases and J 8 bases; nucleotides not matched to a gene: 13. The CDR3 protein is CASSPAWGQGDKDEQFF. The CDR3 DNA follows: TGTGCCAGCAGCCCAGCTTGGGGACAGGGGGATAAGGATGAGCAGTTCTTC.

This chain connects TRBV7-9 to TRBJ1-4; D is undetermined. The CDR3 contains 16 residues. Trimming shortened V by 4 bases and J by 8 bases, and 20 bases separated the two germline ends. CDR1 and CDR2 from the germline V gene are SEHNR and FQNEAQ (reference sequence). DNA for the CDR3: TGTGCCAGCAGCTCATCGTCCGGACTTAAACGCGAAAAACTGTTTTTT. Translation: CASSSSSGLKREKLFF.

This clone was seen more than once but under ten times. The V gene is TRBV2, the J gene TRBJ2-2, with 10 bases that match TRBD2. V shed 2 bases, J shed 3 bases, and the junction held 6 bases outside the gene matches. Germline V CDR1 and CDR2: SNHLY, FYNNEI. The CDR3 consists of 17 residues. The CDR3 sequence is CASSELIAGGDTGELFF. In nucleotides, the CDR3 is TGTGCCAGCAGTGAACTTATAGCGGGGGGTGACACCGGGGAGCTGTTTTTT.

The rearrangement links TRBV4-3 to TRBJ2-7, with TRBD2 identical over 9 bases. Trimming removed 3 bases from V and 3 bases from J; junction bases left unmatched: 6. The CDR3 consists of 15 residues. Looked up from germline, CDR1 is LGHNA and CDR2 is YSLEER. Written as DNA, the CDR3 is TGCGCCAGCAGCCACGAACTAGCGGGCCTCTACGAGCAGTACTTC. This sequence encodes CASSHELAGLYEQYF.

The V gene is TRBV6-4, the J gene TRBJ1-1; D ambiguous. Per germline, CDR1 MRHNA and CDR2 SNTAGT. Trimming removed 4 bases from V and 1 base from J, with 7 bases in between. The CDR3 runs to 13 residues. In nucleotides, the CDR3 is TGTGCCAGCAGTGGGCACCCGAACACTGAAGCTTTCTTT. It codes for CASSGHPNTEAFF.

Written as DNA, the CDR3 is TGTGCCAGCAGGAAGGGGGACAGGGTCTATGGCTACACCTTC. Amino acids: CASRKGDRVYGYTF. The gene calls are TRBV27 and TRBJ1-2; 9 bases line up with TRBD1. This CDR3 region has 14 residues. V lost 6 bases to trimming and J lost 4 bases; unmatched junction nucleotides: 6. Germline CDR1 MNHEY, CDR2 SMNVEV (reference sequence).

This chain links TRBV7-8 with TRBJ2-7, with 7 bases lining up with TRBD1. The CDR3 extends over 15 amino acids. V was clipped by 1 base and J by 1 base; unmatched bases: 4. The germline CDR1 and CDR2 sequences are SGHVS and FQNEAQ. The CDR3 spells CASSLVQGESYEQYF. Here the CDR3 DNA reads TGTGCCAGCAGCTTAGTTCAGGGGGAATCCTACGAGCAGTACTTC.